These 24 T cell receptor beta chains originate from one sample sequenced in a study of blood T cell repertoires in COVID-19. The assay was immunoSEQ multiplex PCR, and TCRdb's table has in-frame clones only and misses some. The repertoire holds about 150,000 clones, with roughly 84% as singletons. The sequencing sample was made of peripheral blood. The receptors here all came from a man aged 18 to 29 with active or convalescent COVID-19.

The chain is built from TRBV19 and TRBJ1-2, with D perhaps matching TRBD1 (5 bases). V lost 6 bases, J lost 5 bases, and 19 bases lay in between. The V gene's germline CDR1 is LNHDA and CDR2 SQIVND (reference sequence). The CDR3 totals 15 residues. CDR3 bases: TGTGCCAGTAGCGGCCGACGCGAACAGGCTTATGGCTACACCTTC. This gives the protein CASSGRREQAYGYTF.

The chain has TRBV7-8 and TRBJ2-4, with 8 bases lining up with TRBD2. The CDR3 length is 19 residues. The V gene's germline CDR1 is SGHVS and CDR2 FQNEAQ. Trimming at V came to 1 base and at J to 2 bases, leaving 13 bases not matched to a gene. DNA for the CDR3: TGTGCCAGCAGCTTAGGAGGCGGGGGGACGGGGGGACCCAAAAACATTCAGTACTTC. This sequence encodes CASSLGGGGTGGPKNIQYF.

The genes are TRBV19 and TRBJ2-1; TRBD2 is a possible D gene (6 bases). There are 15 residues in the CDR3. Trimming took 5 bases from V and 2 from J, leaving 13 bases between them. Germline V lookup: CDR1 LNHDA, CDR2 SQIVND (reference sequence). CDR3 amino acids: CASSPSAYTYNEQFF. CDR3 sequence (DNA): TGTGCCAGTAGTCCTAGCGCATACACCTACAATGAGCAGTTCTTC.

The V gene is TRBV15, the J gene TRBJ1-5; D unclear. Germline V CDR1 and CDR2: LNHNV, YYDKDF (reference sequence). V lost 1 base and J 7 bases, leaving 8 bases between the germline ends. CDR3 length: 13 residues. CDR3 nucleotide sequence: TGTGCCACCAGCAGAGCTATTCGACAGCCCCAGCATTTT. Translating it yields CATSRAIRQPQHF.

In this sample, this clone turned up once. The chain is built from TRBV19 and TRBJ1-4; possible D gene TRBD1, 6 bases. Germline assignment: CDR1 LNHDA and CDR2 SQIVND (reference sequence). The CDR3 is 13 amino acids. Between the trimmed V and J ends, which lost 7 bases and 5 bases, there was a span of 11 bases. The CDR3 here is CASTGQRNEKLFF. As DNA, the CDR3 is TGTGCCAGTACAGGACAGAGAAATGAAAAACTGTTTTTT.

The rearrangement joins TRBV12-3 or TRBV12-4 to TRBJ2-3; D unclear. Trimming left V 6 bases short and J 2 bases short, with 9 bases between. The CDR3 consists of 13 residues. CDR3 sequence (DNA): TGTGCCAGCAGGCGGAGCGACACAGATACGCAGTATTTT. It translates to CASRRSDTDTQYF.

J is TRBJ1-5 and V is TRBV19, with 7 bases lining up with TRBD1. V lost 8 bases and J lost 7; bases outside the gene matches: 8. This CDR3 has 13 residues. CDR1 and CDR2 (germline): LNHDA, SQIVND (reference sequence). The CDR3 reads CASEDRRNQPQHF. The CDR3 DNA reads TGTGCCAGTGAGGACAGGAGGAACCAGCCCCAGCATTTT.

The gene calls are TRBV5-5 and TRBJ1-2, with D possibly TRBD1 on 6 matching bases. V was trimmed by 6 bases and J by 1 base, leaving 16 bases between them. The length of the CDR3 is 15 residues. CDR1 SGHKS and CDR2 YYEKEE come from the germline V gene (reference sequence). This CDR3 is CASTTQGLRNYGYTF. For the CDR3, the DNA is TGTGCCAGCACCACCCAGGGGCTACGTAACTATGGCTACACCTTC.

The genes are TRBV7-9 and TRBJ1-6; 9 nucleotides match TRBD1. There are 14 residues in the CDR3. The V and J ends lost 3 bases and 7 bases, in that order; junction bases with no gene match: 1. Per the germline V gene, CDR1 is SEHNR and CDR2 is FQNEAQ (reference sequence). The CDR3 spells CASSFGQGNSPLHF. CDR3 nucleotides: TGTGCCAGCAGCTTCGGACAGGGGAATTCACCCCTCCACTTT.

This clone has just one count. The V call is TRBV30, the J call TRBJ2-3; 11 bases fit TRBD2. The junction had 6 bases not matched to a gene; V was cut back by 6 bases and J by 4 bases. CDR1 GTSNPN and CDR2 SVGIG come from the germline V gene (reference sequence). The CDR3 is 14 residues long. DNA of the CDR3: TGTGCCTGCGATCTAGCGGGAGGTCCAGATACGCAGTATTTT. Translating it yields CACDLAGGPDTQYF.

The chain carries TRBV19 and TRBJ2-7, with 8 positions matching TRBD1. V was pared by 6 bases and J by 0 bases, with 7 bases of the junction left unmatched. The CDR3 totals 15 residues. Germline assignment: CDR1 LNHDA and CDR2 SQIVND (reference sequence). The CDR3 DNA reads as TGTGCCAGTAGATCCGGGACAGGAGGCTCCTACGAGCAGTACTTC. This gives the protein CASRSGTGGSYEQYF.

This rearrangement joins TRBV19 to TRBJ2-7; TRBD1 agrees at 9 bases. The CDR3 contains 16 residues. The trim removed 4 bases at V and 1 base at J, leaving 8 bases unmatched. Germline CDR1 LNHDA, CDR2 SQIVND (reference sequence). The CDR3 nucleotides are TGTGCCAGTAGTACCCCGTTGGGACAGGGTTCCTACGAGCAGTACTTC. Translated: CASSTPLGQGSYEQYF.

The genes are TRBV10-1 and TRBJ2-3; 12 bases are a match to TRBD2. Germline-derived CDR1 and CDR2 are WNHNN and SYGVQD (reference sequence). Unmatched junction bases numbered 8, after V lost 3 bases and J lost 4 bases. The CDR3 spans 17 residues. CDR3 sequence: CASSEGLAGGRADTQYF. The DNA of the CDR3 is TGCGCCAGCAGTGAAGGGCTAGCGGGGGGGCGCGCAGATACGCAGTATTTT.

The chain recombines TRBV28 with TRBJ1-6; 8 positions agree with TRBD1. This CDR3 is built from 16 residues. Trimming removed 8 bases from V and 8 bases from J; junction bases left unmatched: 14. Germline V CDR1 and CDR2: MDHEN, SYDVKM. DNA of the CDR3: TGTGCCAGCCAAAGCCCCGGTGAACAGGGGGATTCACCCCTCCACTTT. It codes for CASQSPGEQGDSPLHF.

The V and J genes are TRBV19 and TRBJ1-4; 9 bases fit TRBD1. This CDR3 is built from 17 residues. Germline V CDR1 and CDR2: LNHDA, SQIVND (reference sequence). J was trimmed by 8 bases and V by 7 bases; bases with no gene match: 17. The CDR3, as DNA: TGTGCCAGTACCTCTCCGGGACAGGGATCAAGAGGGGAAAAACTGTTTTTT. Amino acids: CASTSPGQGSRGEKLFF.

The sample holds a few counts of this clone. The chain uses TRBV24-1 and TRBJ2-5, with a possible D match to TRBD2 (6 bases). The CDR3 totals 14 residues. From germline, CDR1 is KGHDR and CDR2 SFDVKD. With 9 bases removed from V and 5 bases from J, the gap between germline ends came to 18 bases. The CDR3 is CATRSGGGGETQYF. The CDR3 nucleotides read TGTGCCACCCGTAGCGGTGGGGGTGGGGAGACCCAGTACTTC.

This chain uses TRBV28 with TRBJ1-1, with 7 nucleotides matching TRBD1. J was trimmed by 0 bases and V by 5 bases; bases with no gene match: 3. The CDR3 is made up of 14 amino acids. The germline V gene encodes CDR1 MDHEN and CDR2 SYDVKM. CDR3 sequence reads: CASSRQGLNTEAFF. The CDR3 DNA reads as TGTGCCAGCAGTCGACAGGGATTGAACACTGAAGCTTTCTTT.

The CDR3 nucleotides are TGTGCCAGCAGTGAGCGGGAGACCGGGGAGCTGTTTTTT. It encodes CASSERETGELFF. The chain carries TRBV6-4 and TRBJ2-2; 7 bases match TRBD2. J lost 5 bases, V lost 3 bases, and 0 bases had no gene match. The V gene's germline CDR1 is MRHNA and CDR2 SNTAGT. CDR3 size: 13 residues.

This clone was counted many times. V and J are TRBV3-1 (or the pseudogene TRBV3-2) and TRBJ2-7, with 7 bases matching TRBD1. This CDR3 spans 15 amino acids. CDR1 is LGHDT and CDR2 is YNNKEL in the germline V gene (reference sequence). V lost 5 bases and J lost 7; bases outside the gene matches: 14. Written as DNA, the CDR3 is TGTGCCAGCAGCTCCCCGGCACAGGGGTTGTGGGAGCAGTACTTC. It specifies CASSSPAQGLWEQYF.

This chain uses TRBV4-2 with TRBJ1-5, with 8 bases aligning to TRBD1. Trimming cost V 0 bases and J 5 bases; bases outside gene matches: 6. The CDR3 runs to 16 residues. The germline gives CDR1 LGHNA, CDR2 YNFKEQ. CDR3: CASSQDSAGGHQPQHF. The DNA for the CDR3 is TGTGCCAGCAGCCAAGATTCGGCAGGGGGCCATCAGCCCCAGCATTTT.

The chain links TRBV27 to TRBJ2-7, with 9 nucleotides matching TRBD1. Germline lookup yields CDR1 MNHEY and CDR2 SMNVEV (reference sequence). This CDR3 has 17 residues. After removal of 5 bases from V and 4 bases from J, the junction contained 15 bases not matched to a gene. The CDR3 bases are TGTGCCAGCAGTGTAGGGACAGGGCTCGATTGGAGTTACGAGCAGTACTTC. Translation: CASSVGTGLDWSYEQYF.

The V and J genes are TRBV19 and TRBJ1-5; possible D gene TRBD1, 6 bases. Germline values: CDR1 LNHDA, CDR2 SQIVND (reference sequence). V was clipped by 3 bases and J by 3 bases, with 15 bases between them. The CDR3 contains 16 residues. The CDR3 loop reads CASSIRAGDHNQPQHF. CDR3 in DNA: TGTGCCAGTAGTATCAGGGCAGGGGACCACAATCAGCCCCAGCATTTT.

The chain joins TRBV5-1 to TRBJ1-2, with TRBD1 as a possible D gene (6 bases). Trimming cost V 2 bases and J 6 bases, with 14 bases left between them. CDR1 SGHRS and CDR2 YFSETQ come from the germline V gene. CDR3 length: 14 amino acids. The CDR3 region has the DNA TGCGCCAGCAGCTTACAGGGTTCTGAGGATGGCTACACCTTC. Residues: CASSLQGSEDGYTF.

In this sample, this clone turned up once. V and J are TRBV28 and TRBJ2-7; TRBD1 agrees at 7 bases. V shed 3 bases, J shed 0 bases, and the junction held 5 bases outside the gene matches. CDR1 MDHEN and CDR2 SYDVKM come from the germline V gene. The CDR3 covers 15 residues. The CDR3 nucleotides read TGTGCCAGCAGTTTGCCCGGGACAGCCTCCTACGAGCAGTACTTC. It specifies CASSLPGTASYEQYF. Full variable domain (rest looked up from reference TRBV28 and TRBJ2-7): DVKVTQSSRYLVKRTGEKVFLECVQDMDHENMFWYRQDPGLGLRLIYFSYDVKMKEKGDIPEGYSVSREKKERFSLILESASTNQTSMYLCASSLPGTASYEQYFGPGTRLTVT.